These 14 T cell receptor beta chains came from one sample sequenced in a study of response to subunit inactivated influenza vaccine. TCRdb re-called the RT-PCR reads through MiXCR, storing one row per CDR3 protein. This sample has 550,000 to 600,000 distinct CDR3 sequences, with roughly 10% found just once. The sample here was PBMCs from blood, taken on the day of vaccination. The receptor set was obtained from a man in his forties or fifties who received an inactivated influenza vaccine.

This chain joins TRBV20-1 and TRBJ2-7, with 7 bases lining up with TRBD1. The CDR3 sequence is 13 residues long. Germline CDR1 and CDR2: DFQATT and SNEGSKA (reference sequence). The J segment lost 3 bases and the V segment lost 4 bases, leaving 6 bases of the junction unmatched. CDR3 protein: CSAIRTGSYEQYF. DNA for the CDR3: TGCAGTGCTATCCGGACAGGTAGCTACGAGCAGTACTTC.

The V gene is TRBV11-2, the J gene TRBJ2-1; no clear D. This CDR3 is 15 amino acids long. V lost 5 bases, J lost 7 bases, and 18 bases lay in between. The germline V gene has CDR1 SGHAT and CDR2 FQNNGV. CDR3 amino acids: CASSDPGIDINEQFF. CDR3 bases: TGTGCCAGCAGCGACCCGGGCATCGACATAAATGAGCAGTTCTTC.

This clonotype was seen only a few times. The chain employs TRBV7-2 and TRBJ2-5; a possible D gene is TRBD1 (5 bases). The germline CDR1 and CDR2 sequences are SGHTA and FQGNSA. This CDR3 is 15 amino acids long. V lost 2 bases and J lost 2, with 12 bases in between. The chain's CDR3 is CASSLYGHVQETQYF. CDR3 nucleotide sequence: TGTGCCAGCAGCTTATATGGACACGTACAAGAGACCCAGTACTTC.

Only a few counts were recorded for this clonotype. The genes are TRBV4-3 and TRBJ1-4; weak D call: TRBD1 (6 bases). The germline V gene encodes CDR1 LGHNA and CDR2 YSLEER. Trimming took 0 bases from V and 8 from J, leaving 16 bases between them. The CDR3 is 16 residues long. The CDR3 protein is CASSQDLARRGEKLFF. The CDR3 bases are TGCGCCAGCAGCCAAGATTTGGCCAGGAGGGGGGAAAAACTGTTTTTT.

This clonotype has more than one count but fewer than ten. The gene calls are TRBV7-2 and TRBJ2-7; the D is unclear. Between the trimmed V and J ends, which lost 5 bases and 4 bases, there was a span of 18 bases. The CDR3 runs 15 residues. CDR1 is SGHTA, CDR2 FQGNSA, per germline. CDR3 in amino acids: CASSPAYQVAYEQYF. CDR3 nucleotides: TGTGCCAGCAGCCCTGCGTACCAAGTCGCGTACGAGCAGTACTTC.

This chain connects TRBV6-5 to TRBJ2-2; D not certain. CDR3 size: 15 residues. CDR1 is MNHEY, CDR2 SVGAGI, per germline. Deletions cut 4 bases from V and 1 base from J, with 10 bases between. The CDR3 loop is CASSSRTVNTGELFF. CDR3 nucleotides: TGTGCCAGCAGTTCTAGGACGGTGAACACCGGGGAGCTGTTTTTT.

This clonotype was counted only a few times. The chain employs TRBV10-3 and TRBJ2-3; 8 nucleotides align to TRBD1. Germline V lookup: CDR1 ENHRY, CDR2 SYGVKD. Trimming cost V 5 bases and J 4 bases; bases outside gene matches: 5. This CDR3 region has 14 residues. DNA for the CDR3: TGTGCCATCAGTTTGGCGACAGGGGCAGATACGCAGTATTTT. It is translated as CAISLATGADTQYF.

This clonotype was seen more than once but under ten times. This sequence joins TRBV27 and TRBJ1-4; D is perhaps TRBD1 (5 bases). The ends were cut back, 5 bases at V and 4 bases at J, with 11 bases in the middle. This CDR3 spans 14 amino acids. In germline, CDR1 is MNHEY, CDR2 SMNVEV (reference sequence). CDR3 protein: CASSPMGRNEKLFF. The CDR3 coding sequence is TGTGCCAGCAGTCCAATGGGGCGTAATGAAAAACTGTTTTTT.

The chain couples TRBV13 to TRBJ2-1; no clear D gene. Deletions cut 5 bases from V and 4 bases from J, with 15 bases between. Germline CDR1 is PRHDT and CDR2 is FYEKMQ (reference sequence). The CDR3 runs to 15 residues. DNA for the CDR3: TGTGCCAGCAGCGCCAGACTGAGTCCGTACAATGAGCAGTTCTTC. It translates to CASSARLSPYNEQFF.

In its sample, this clonotype was seen a few times. The chain employs TRBV11-3 and TRBJ1-5; weak D call: TRBD1 (6 bases). Trimming stripped 5 bases from V and 0 bases from J, with 11 bases between. CDR3 length equals 15 residues. CDR1 SGHNT and CDR2 YENEEA come from the germline V gene. The CDR3 DNA is TGTGCCAGCAGCCCGCGACAGGATAGCAATCAGCCCCAGCATTTT. Encoded protein: CASSPRQDSNQPQHF.

This clonotype was found a few times. The chain is built from TRBV11-1 and TRBJ2-1; 10 positions match TRBD2. Germline CDR1 and CDR2: SGHAT and FQDESV (reference sequence). V lost 6 bases and J lost 8; bases outside the gene matches: 10. The CDR3 extends over 15 amino acids. The CDR3: CASRLKREGLDEQFF. CDR3 coding DNA: TGTGCCAGCAGATTAAAGCGGGAGGGCCTCGATGAGCAGTTCTTC.

This clonotype was seen more than once but under ten times. The chain links TRBV7-2 to TRBJ2-1; no reliable D call. This CDR3 spans 13 amino acids. V lost 0 bases, J lost 6 bases, and 6 bases lay in between. Germline V lookup: CDR1 SGHTA, CDR2 FQGNSA. The CDR3 here is CASSLASLNEQFF. The CDR3 nucleotides are TGTGCCAGCAGCTTAGCTAGCCTCAATGAGCAGTTCTTC. Looking up the rest from reference TRBV7-2 and TRBJ2-1 gives the full variable domain: GAGVSQSPSNKVTEKGKDVELRCDPISGHTALYWYRQSLGQGLEFLIYFQGNSAPDKSGLPSDRFSAERTGGSVSTLTIQRTQQEDSAVYLCASSLASLNEQFFGPGTRLTVL.

This clonotype was observed a handful of times. The chain has TRBV4-1 and TRBJ2-7; D uncertain. V was shortened by 1 base and J by 0 bases, with 10 bases between the two germline ends. CDR3 length: 15 residues. Germline V CDR1 and CDR2: MGHRA, YSYEKL. In nucleotides, the CDR3 is TGCGCCAGCAGCCAAGGGGTCACGATCTCCTACGAGCAGTACTTC. It yields the protein CASSQGVTISYEQYF.

This chain links TRBV15 with TRBJ1-3, with 9 positions matching TRBD1. CDR3 length: 16 residues. V lost 1 base and J lost 4; bases outside the gene matches: 5. In germline, CDR1 is LNHNV, CDR2 YYDKDF (reference sequence). The CDR3 region has the DNA TGTGCCACCAGCAGAGCCGGGACAGGGTCCGGAAACACCATATATTTT. It translates to CATSRAGTGSGNTIYF.